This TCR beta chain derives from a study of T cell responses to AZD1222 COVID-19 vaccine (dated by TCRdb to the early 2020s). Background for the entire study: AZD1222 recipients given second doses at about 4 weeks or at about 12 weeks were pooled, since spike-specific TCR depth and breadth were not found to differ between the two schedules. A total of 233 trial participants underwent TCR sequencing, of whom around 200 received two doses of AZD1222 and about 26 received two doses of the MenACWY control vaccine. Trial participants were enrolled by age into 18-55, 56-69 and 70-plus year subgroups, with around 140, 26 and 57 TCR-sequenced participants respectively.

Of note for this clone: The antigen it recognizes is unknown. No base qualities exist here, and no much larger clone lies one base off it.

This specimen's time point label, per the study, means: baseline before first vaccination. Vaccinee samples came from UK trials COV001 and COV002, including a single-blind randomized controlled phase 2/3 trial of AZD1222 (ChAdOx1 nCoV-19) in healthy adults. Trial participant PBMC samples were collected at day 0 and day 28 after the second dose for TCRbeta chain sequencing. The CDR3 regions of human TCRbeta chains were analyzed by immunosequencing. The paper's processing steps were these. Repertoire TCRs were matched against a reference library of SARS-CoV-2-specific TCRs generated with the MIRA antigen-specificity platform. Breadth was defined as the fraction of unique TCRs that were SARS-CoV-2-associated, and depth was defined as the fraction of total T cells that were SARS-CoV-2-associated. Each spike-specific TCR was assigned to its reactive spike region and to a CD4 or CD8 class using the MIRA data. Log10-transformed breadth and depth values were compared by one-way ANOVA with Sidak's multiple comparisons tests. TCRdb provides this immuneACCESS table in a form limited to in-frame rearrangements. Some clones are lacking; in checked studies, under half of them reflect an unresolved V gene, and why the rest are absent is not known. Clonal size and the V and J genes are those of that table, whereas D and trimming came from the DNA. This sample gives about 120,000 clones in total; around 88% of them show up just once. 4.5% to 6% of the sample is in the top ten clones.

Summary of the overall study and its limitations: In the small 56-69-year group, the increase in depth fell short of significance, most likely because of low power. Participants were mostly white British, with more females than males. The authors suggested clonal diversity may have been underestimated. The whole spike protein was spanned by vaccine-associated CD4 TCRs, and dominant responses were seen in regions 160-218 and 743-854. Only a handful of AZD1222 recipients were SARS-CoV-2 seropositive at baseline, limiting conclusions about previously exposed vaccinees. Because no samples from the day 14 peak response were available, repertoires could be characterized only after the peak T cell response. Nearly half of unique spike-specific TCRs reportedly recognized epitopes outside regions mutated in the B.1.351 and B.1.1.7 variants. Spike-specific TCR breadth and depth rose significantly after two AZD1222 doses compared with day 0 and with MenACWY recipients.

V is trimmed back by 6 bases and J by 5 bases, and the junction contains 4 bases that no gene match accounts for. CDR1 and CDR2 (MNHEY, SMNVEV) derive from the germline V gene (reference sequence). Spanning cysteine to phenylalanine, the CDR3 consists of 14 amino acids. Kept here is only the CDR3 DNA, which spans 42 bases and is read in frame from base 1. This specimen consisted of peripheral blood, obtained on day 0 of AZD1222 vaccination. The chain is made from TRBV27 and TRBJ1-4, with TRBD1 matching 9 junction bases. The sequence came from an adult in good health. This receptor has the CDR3 CASSHGTGNEKLFF. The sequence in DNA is TGTGCCAGCAGCCACGGGACAGGGAATGAAAAACTGTTTTTT.